A single sample gave rise to the 20 T cell receptor beta chains below, sequenced in a study of cytomegalovirus exposure and HLA in healthy donors. This PCR relied on a set of 60 Vbeta primers and 13 Jbeta primers. Here immunoSEQ multiplex PCR was the method, and the copy in TCRdb shows in-frame clones only, minus some. The sample consists of around 40,000 clones, about 80% of them appearing once. Sequencing used PBMCs. The receptor set was obtained from a woman between 18 and 29 years old in good health and CMV-seropositive.

This chain joins TRBV7-8 and TRBJ2-1; TRBD2 matches at 7 bases. This CDR3 is 17 amino acids long. J lost 6 bases, V lost 0 bases, and 11 bases had no gene match. Germline V gene sequence: CDR1 SGHVS, CDR2 FQNEAQ. CDR3 loop: CASSLAPAGPSSNEQFF. CDR3 sequence (DNA): TGTGCCAGCAGCTTAGCCCCAGCGGGACCTAGTTCCAATGAGCAGTTCTTC.

This clone was detected only once. The J gene is TRBJ1-2, the V gene TRBV5-6; TRBD1 matches 8 bases. The length of the CDR3 is 16 residues. The germline V gene has CDR1 SGHDT and CDR2 YYEEEE. The V segment lost 2 bases and the J segment 3 bases; nucleotides outside the gene matches: 9. The CDR3 nucleotides read TGTGCCAGCAGCTTAAACACCGGGACAGGATACTATGGCTACACCTTC. This gives the protein CASSLNTGTGYYGYTF.

The chain carries TRBV10-3 and TRBJ2-7; D not certain. Germline loops: CDR1 ENHRY, CDR2 SYGVKD. Trimming removed 3 bases at V and 5 bases at J, with 17 bases between. The CDR3 has 15 amino acids. The CDR3 reads CAISDTEGPADEQYF. DNA for the CDR3: TGTGCCATCAGTGATACCGAAGGTCCGGCGGACGAGCAGTACTTC.

As DNA, the CDR3 is TGTGCCAGCAGCCTGGCAGGACAGGGTGACTATGGCTACACCTTC. It is translated as CASSLAGQGDYGYTF. The rearrangement uses TRBV5-5 and TRBJ1-2; TRBD1 aligns across 8 bases. V was pared by 4 bases and J by 3 bases, with 8 bases of the junction left unmatched. Germline assignment: CDR1 SGHKS and CDR2 YYEKEE (reference sequence). The CDR3 sequence is 15 residues long.

A single count supports this clone. One end of the junction varies from germline; a read error may be responsible. The rearrangement joins TRBV7-9 to TRBJ1-5; D is possibly TRBD1 (5 bases). CDR1 is SEHNR, CDR2 FQNEAQ, per germline (reference sequence). The CDR3 totals 18 residues. The CDR3 loop is CSSSLAMFGTGENQPQHF. Here the CDR3 DNA reads TGTTCCAGCAGCTTAGCGATGTTTGGTACAGGAGAGAATCAGCCCCAGCATTTT. The full variable domain, with the rest looked up from reference TRBV7-9 and TRBJ1-5, is DTGVSQNPRHKITKRGQNVTFRCDPISEHNRLYWYRQTLGQGPEFLTYFQNEAQLEKSRLLSDRFSAERPKGSFSTLEIQRTEQGDSAMYLCSSSLAMFGTGENQPQHFGDGTRLSIL.

V usage is TRBV7-9 and J usage is TRBJ1-3; 7 nucleotides line up with TRBD1. The CDR3 has 14 residues. Germline loops: CDR1 SEHNR, CDR2 FQNEAQ (reference sequence). V lost 5 bases and J lost 2; bases outside the gene matches: 3. CDR3 in DNA: TGTGCCAGCAGCGCCCAGGGGGCTGGAAACACCATATATTTT. It is translated as CASSAQGAGNTIYF.

The rearrangement joins TRBV5-1 to TRBJ2-1; the match to TRBD2 covers 15 bases. The CDR3 has 17 amino acids. V shed 4 bases, J shed 8 bases, and the junction held 10 bases outside the gene matches. In germline, CDR1 is SGHRS, CDR2 YFSETQ. DNA for the CDR3: TGCGCCAGCAGCCACCGGACTAGCGGGGGGGGCCGGGATGAGCAGTTCTTC. This encodes CASSHRTSGGGRDEQFF.

This clone was detected only a few times. The rearrangement joins TRBV5-4 to TRBJ1-3, with TRBD1 matching over 7 bases. The CDR3 is 15 amino acids. Germline trimming cut 4 bases from V and 0 bases from J; bases unmatched to any gene: 4. Germline CDR1 reads SGHNT; CDR2 reads YYREEE (reference sequence). DNA for the CDR3: TGTGCCAGCAGCCCAGGGACAGTCTCTGGAAACACCATATATTTT. It specifies CASSPGTVSGNTIYF. The entire variable domain, with the rest obtained from reference TRBV5-4 and TRBJ1-3, is as follows: ETGVTQSPTHLIKTRGQQVTLRCSSQSGHNTVSWYQQALGQGPQFIFQYYREEENGRGNFPPRFSGLQFPNYSSELNVNALELDDSALYLCASSPGTVSGNTIYFGEGSWLTVV.

This rearrangement joins TRBV6-5 to TRBJ2-7, with D perhaps matching TRBD1 (7 bases). Germline-derived CDR1 and CDR2 are MNHEY and SVGAGI. The CDR3 sequence is 14 residues long. V lost 7 bases and J lost 12, with 25 bases in between. The CDR3 nucleotides are TGTGCCAGCACAGGGGGGCAGGGGGTCGGGGCTCCGTACTTC. Its protein is CASTGGQGVGAPYF.

The V call is TRBV7-9, the J call TRBJ2-7, with TRBD1 matching 9 bases. V trimming: 1 base; J trimming: 7 bases; junction bases outside the gene matches: 5. The CDR3 has 14 residues. CDR1 SEHNR and CDR2 FQNEAQ come from the germline V gene (reference sequence). CDR3 residues: CASSLGQGVGEQYF. The CDR3 region has the DNA TGTGCCAGCAGCTTAGGACAGGGGGTTGGGGAGCAGTACTTC.

This rearrangement joins TRBV7-2 to TRBJ1-2; TRBD1 is a possible D gene (5 bases). The germline V and J ends were trimmed by 4 bases and 7 bases, with 19 bases remaining between them. Germline loops: CDR1 SGHTA, CDR2 FQGNSA. The CDR3 covers 15 residues. CDR3 sequence (DNA): TGTGCCAGCAGCTCCGTACGATCAGGGATGGCTGGCTACACCTTC. Amino acid sequence: CASSSVRSGMAGYTF.

The CDR3 DNA is TGTGCCAGCAGGCCGGGACAGAGACACACTGAAGCTTTCTTT. Its protein is CASRPGQRHTEAFF. The V call is TRBV6-5, the J call TRBJ1-1; 7 nucleotides match TRBD1. Germline values: CDR1 MNHEY, CDR2 SVGAGI. The CDR3 is 14 residues long. The V gene end was trimmed by 6 bases and the J gene end by 3 bases; junction bases not matched to a gene: 7.

This sequence joins TRBV4-2 and TRBJ2-3; unclear D gene. Germline assignment: CDR1 LGHNA and CDR2 YNFKEQ. This CDR3 has 14 residues. V was pared by 1 base and J by 2 bases, with 7 bases between. CDR3 sequence reads: CASSQGEFTDTQYF. CDR3 in DNA: TGTGCCAGCAGCCAAGGCGAGTTCACAGATACGCAGTATTTT.

The genes are TRBV7-9 and TRBJ2-5; TRBD2 aligns across 12 bases. Germline loops: CDR1 SEHNR, CDR2 FQNEAQ (reference sequence). The J segment lost 5 bases and the V segment lost 4 bases, leaving 5 bases of the junction unmatched. This CDR3 contains 15 residues. CDR3 in DNA: TGTGCCAGCAGCTCGACTAGCGGGAGTACTGAGACCCAGTACTTC. This codes for CASSSTSGSTETQYF.

V and J are TRBV5-4 and TRBJ1-6, with D possibly matching TRBD1 (5 bases). The CDR3 extends over 13 amino acids. Germline CDR1 reads SGHNT; CDR2 reads YYREEE (reference sequence). V gave up 3 bases and J gave up 7 bases, with 8 bases separating them. CDR3: CASSWGGNSPLHF. The CDR3 region has the DNA TGTGCCAGCAGCTGGGGGGGGAATTCACCCCTCCACTTT.

This rearrangement joins TRBV27 to TRBJ2-7; unclear D gene. Trimming left V 2 bases short and J 0 bases short, with 5 bases between. From germline, CDR1 is MNHEY and CDR2 SMNVEV (reference sequence). This CDR3 comprises 13 residues. CDR3 in amino acids: CASSLASSYEQYF. As DNA, the CDR3 is TGTGCCAGCAGTTTAGCGAGCTCCTACGAGCAGTACTTC.

The rearrangement uses TRBV2 and TRBJ2-2, with unresolved D. Trimming left V 7 bases short and J 4 bases short, with 10 bases between. Germline CDR1 SNHLY, CDR2 FYNNEI. The CDR3 is 13 residues long. Here the CDR3 DNA reads TGTGCCAGCACCCTAGGCGGCACCGGGGAGCTGTTTTTT. Its translation is CASTLGGTGELFF.

This chain uses TRBV9 with TRBJ1-2, with 9 bases matching TRBD1. Trimming at V came to 3 bases and at J to 6 bases, leaving 3 bases not matched to a gene. CDR3 length: 13 amino acids. Germline CDR1 is SGDLS and CDR2 is YYNGEE. The CDR3 sequence: CASSEGQGDGYTF. The CDR3 DNA follows: TGTGCCAGCAGCGAGGGACAGGGTGATGGCTACACCTTC.

The gene calls are TRBV7-2 and TRBJ1-1; D possibly corresponds to TRBD1 (6 bases). V was trimmed by 4 bases and J by 5 bases, leaving 23 bases between them. Per the germline V gene, CDR1 is SGHTA and CDR2 is FQGNSA. The CDR3 is made up of 17 amino acids. Here the CDR3 reads CASSSIQQGTSRTEAFF. DNA of the CDR3: TGTGCCAGCAGCTCCATCCAACAGGGCACATCGAGGACTGAAGCTTTCTTT.

This chain connects TRBV6-1 to TRBJ2-7; tentative D call: TRBD1 (5 bases). The germline CDR1 and CDR2 sequences are MNHNS and SASEGT. V lost 2 bases and J 6 bases, leaving 23 bases between the germline ends. The length of the CDR3 is 17 residues. CDR3 protein: CASSEPSPGLGIIEQYF. CDR3 sequence (DNA): TGTGCCAGCAGTGAACCCTCCCCAGGGCTAGGAATCATCGAGCAGTACTTC.